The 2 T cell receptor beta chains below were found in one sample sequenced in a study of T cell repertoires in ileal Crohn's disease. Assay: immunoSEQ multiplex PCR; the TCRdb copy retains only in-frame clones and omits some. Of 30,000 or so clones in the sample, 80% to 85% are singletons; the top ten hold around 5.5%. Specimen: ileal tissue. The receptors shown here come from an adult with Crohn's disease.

The CDR3 loop is CASSHAKAFRSSVKFF. DNA of the CDR3: TGCGCCAGCAGCCATGCTAAAGCGTTCCGTAGTTCCGTCAAGTTCTTC. The chain uses TRBV4-3 and TRBJ2-1; no definite D call. The germline V and J ends were trimmed by 3 bases and 14 bases, with 26 bases remaining between them. The CDR3 spans 16 residues. Germline CDR1 is LGHNA and CDR2 is YSLEER.

CDR3 loop: CASSSIGRDTEAFF. The CDR3 DNA sequence: TGCGCCAGCAGCAGCATAGGGCGGGACACTGAAGCTTTCTTT. The chain joins TRBV5-1 to TRBJ1-1; D is ambiguous. Germline V gives CDR1 SGHRS, CDR2 YFSETQ. V lost 4 bases to trimming and J lost 3 bases, with 13 bases between them. This CDR3 is 14 amino acids long.